These 23 T cell receptor beta chains were sequenced from one sample in a study of Tregs in tolerant kidney transplant recipients (dated by TCRdb to the late 2010s). Libraries were made using the immunoSEQ multiplex PCR assay. TCRdb re-hosts the immuneACCESS table, in-frame sequences only. Its copies lack some clones; in the studies checked, an unresolved V gene accounts for under half of them, and the cause for the rest is not known. The sample records about 59,000 clones, approximately 82% of which are singletons. The ten largest clones capture under 6.5% of the sample. The sample was CD4+ T cells from blood. These receptors all come from a human donor in good health.

V is TRBV6-5 and J is TRBJ1-1, with D perhaps TRBD1 (6 bases). Germline values: CDR1 MNHEY, CDR2 SVGAGI. The CDR3 runs 13 residues. Between the trimmed V and J ends, which lost 8 bases and 1 base, there was a span of 11 bases. This chain's CDR3 is CASLGQPNTEAFF. The CDR3, as DNA: TGTGCCAGCCTCGGACAGCCGAACACTGAAGCTTTCTTT.

The rearrangement uses TRBV7-3 and TRBJ1-3; the D is unclear. This CDR3 contains 14 residues. Germline CDR1 SGHTA, CDR2 FQGTGA. V shed 6 bases and J shed 1 base, with 10 bases lying between them. CDR3 nucleotide sequence: TGTGCCAGCAGTCCCAGAGTTTCTGGAAACACCATATATTTT. Protein sequence: CASSPRVSGNTIYF.

The count of this clone is one. This chain links TRBV5-1 with TRBJ2-7, with 8 bases aligning to TRBD2. J was trimmed by 6 bases and V by 5 bases; bases with no gene match: 10. The CDR3 length is 14 residues. Germline values: CDR1 SGHRS, CDR2 YFSETQ. CDR3 in DNA: TGCGCCAGCAGTTCTAGCGGGCCTCCCCGCGAGCAGTACTTC. Protein: CASSSSGPPREQYF.

The rearrangement joins TRBV7-3 to TRBJ2-2; 7 bases map to TRBD2. Germline trimming cut 6 bases from V and 6 bases from J; bases unmatched to any gene: 7. The length of the CDR3 is 14 residues. In germline, CDR1 is SGHTA, CDR2 FQGTGA. CDR3 amino acids: CASSPALAAGELFF. Here the CDR3 DNA reads TGTGCCAGCAGTCCAGCGCTAGCGGCCGGGGAGCTGTTTTTT.

This rearrangement joins TRBV27 to TRBJ2-5; 7 nucleotides line up with TRBD1. V gave up 3 bases and J gave up 5 bases; unmatched junction bases: 15. CDR1 is MNHEY, CDR2 SMNVEV, per germline (reference sequence). The CDR3 length is 17 residues. The CDR3 protein is CASSLANRGPDGETQYF. The CDR3 DNA follows: TGTGCCAGCAGTTTGGCTAACAGGGGCCCTGATGGGGAGACCCAGTACTTC.

The chain joins TRBV11-3 to TRBJ2-7; D not certain. V was shortened by 3 bases and J by 0 bases, with 0 bases between the two germline ends. This CDR3 is built from 11 residues. Germline loops: CDR1 SGHNT, CDR2 YENEEA. The CDR3 loop reads CASSFSYEQYF. The DNA of the CDR3 is TGTGCCAGCAGCTTCTCCTACGAGCAGTACTTC.

Concerning this clone: Other DNA variants within this sample encode the same CDR3. The J gene is TRBJ1-5, the V gene TRBV5-1, with a tentative D call TRBD1 (5 bases). This CDR3 comprises 14 residues. Looked up from germline, CDR1 is SGHRS and CDR2 is YFSETQ. Trimming cost V 0 bases and J 5 bases, with 9 bases left between them. In DNA form, the CDR3 reads TGCGCCAGCAGCTTGGGACAAGGGGATCAGCCCCAGCATTTT. Translation gives CASSLGQGDQPQHF.

The chain employs TRBV19 and TRBJ2-5; 11 bases match TRBD2. Unmatched junction bases numbered 8, after V lost 1 base and J lost 1 base. Germline CDR1 LNHDA, CDR2 SQIVND (reference sequence). The CDR3 sequence is 18 residues long. In DNA, the CDR3 is TGTGCCAGTAGTATAGGGGGGACTAGCGGCAACTTCCAAGAGACCCAGTACTTC. It yields the protein CASSIGGTSGNFQETQYF.

This chain connects TRBV7-2 to TRBJ1-1; D gene uncertain. CDR1 is SGHTA, CDR2 FQGNSA, per germline. Trimming removed 1 base at V and 1 base at J, with 7 bases between. This CDR3 comprises 14 residues. The CDR3 DNA reads as TGTGCCAGCAGCTTAGTATTAGGGAACACTGAAGCTTTCTTT. Its translation is CASSLVLGNTEAFF.

The chain joins TRBV2 to TRBJ1-2, with a possible D match to TRBD1 (5 bases). Germline-derived CDR1 and CDR2 are SNHLY and FYNNEI. V gave up 11 bases and J gave up 1 base, with 11 bases separating them. The CDR3 runs to 12 residues. The CDR3 bases are TGTGCCGGGACGCAGAGTAACTATGGCTACACCTTC. It specifies CAGTQSNYGYTF.

A few counts support this clone. The gene calls are TRBV6-5 and TRBJ1-2; no clear D. V was cut by 6 bases and J by 3 bases, with 17 bases left in between. Germline values: CDR1 MNHEY, CDR2 SVGAGI. This CDR3 has 15 amino acids. In nucleotides, the CDR3 is TGTGCCAGCAGACCCTTCTTTAGGACTTACTATGGCTACACCTTC. It specifies CASRPFFRTYYGYTF.

This clone appeared once. The chain combines TRBV18 with TRBJ1-4, with a weak D call TRBD1 (5 bases). This CDR3 comprises 15 residues. CDR1 is KGHSH, CDR2 LQKENI, per germline. Trimming cost V 3 bases and J 8 bases, with 16 bases left between them. This CDR3 reads CASSPSGRGDEKLFF. Here the CDR3 DNA reads TGTGCCAGCTCACCTTCGGGTAGGGGAGACGAAAAACTGTTTTTT.

The genes are TRBV5-5 and TRBJ1-1; 8 nucleotides line up with TRBD1. The germline V gene encodes CDR1 SGHKS and CDR2 YYEKEE (reference sequence). CDR3 length: 14 amino acids. V lost 4 bases to trimming and J lost 6 bases; unmatched junction nucleotides: 8. The CDR3 nucleotides are TGTGCCAGCAGCCTAGACAGGGGTATTTCTGAAGCTTTCTTT. It yields the protein CASSLDRGISEAFF.

Written as DNA, the CDR3 is TGCAGCGTTGAAGGGCAGGCGTATGGCTACACCTTC. This translates into CSVEGQAYGYTF. This sequence joins TRBV29-1 and TRBJ1-2; no clear D. Germline V lookup: CDR1 SQVTM, CDR2 ANQGSEA. Trimming took 1 base from V and 5 from J, leaving 8 bases between them. CDR3 length: 12 amino acids. Filled out from reference TRBV29-1 and TRBJ1-2, the complete variable domain reads SAVISQKPSRDICQRGTSLTIQCQVDSQVTMMFWYRQQPGQSLTLIATANQGSEATYESGFVIDKFPISRPNLTFSTLTVSNMSPEDSSIYLCSVEGQAYGYTFGSGTRLTVV.

This clone was observed at least ten times. CDR3 nucleotides: TGTGCCAGCAGCCAGGGGAATCAAAACATTCAGTACTTC. It translates to CASSQGNQNIQYF. The gene calls are TRBV4-2 and TRBJ2-4; D is undetermined. CDR1 is LGHNA, CDR2 YNFKEQ, per germline. The length of the CDR3 is 13 residues. Trimming took 3 bases from V and 5 from J, leaving 8 bases between them.

J is TRBJ1-1 and V is TRBV6-4; the D gene is possibly TRBD1 (5 bases). Germline CDR1 MRHNA, CDR2 SNTAGT. Trimming cost V 4 bases and J 5 bases, with 20 bases left between them. The CDR3 runs 16 residues. The CDR3 DNA is TGTGCCAGCAGTGGGGCTCGGGGCCCAACCCAGACTGAAGCTTTCTTT. This encodes CASSGARGPTQTEAFF.

The chain recombines TRBV5-1 with TRBJ2-1; either TRBD1 or TRBD2 may fit D (5 bases each). Germline V gene lookup returns CDR1 SGHRS and CDR2 YFSETQ. This CDR3 comprises 17 residues. The V end was cut by 3 bases, the J end by 2 bases, with 18 bases between. DNA for the CDR3: TGCGCCAGCAGCTCTATGACGGGGACGGCCACCTACAATGAGCAGTTCTTC. It is translated as CASSSMTGTATYNEQFF.

This chain connects TRBV4-3 to TRBJ2-7; 8 bases agree with TRBD2. This CDR3 has 16 residues. Germline V gene sequence: CDR1 LGHNA, CDR2 YSLEER. V shed 1 base, J shed 2 bases, and the junction held 7 bases outside the gene matches. The CDR3 nucleotides read TGCGCCAGCAGCCAAGCCGTCGGGGGGGTCGCCTACGAGCAGTACTTC. Encoded protein: CASSQAVGGVAYEQYF.

CDR3 region: CASSGAGQGSYEQYF. The CDR3 DNA is TGTGCCAGCAGCGGGGCCGGACAGGGTTCCTACGAGCAGTACTTC. The chain joins TRBV5-6 to TRBJ2-7; 8 bases are a match to TRBD1. Germline V gives CDR1 SGHDT, CDR2 YYEEEE. The CDR3 consists of 15 residues. Unmatched junction bases numbered 7, after V lost 4 bases and J lost 1 base. The full variable domain, in which reference TRBV5-6 and TRBJ2-7 provide the parts outside the CDR3, is DAGVTQSPTHLIKTRGQQVTLRCSPKSGHDTVSWYQQALGQGPQFIFQYYEEEERQRGNFPDRFSGHQFPNYSSELNVNALLLGDSALYLCASSGAGQGSYEQYFGPGTRLTVT.

V is TRBV18 and J is TRBJ2-7; D is unclear. Looked up from germline, CDR1 is KGHSH and CDR2 is LQKENI. V dropped 4 bases and J dropped 2 bases, with 12 bases sitting between them. The CDR3 runs to 14 residues. CDR3 in amino acids: CASSRPIIPYEQYF. As DNA, the CDR3 is TGTGCCAGCTCACGGCCGATAATCCCCTACGAGCAGTACTTC.

V usage is TRBV30 and J usage is TRBJ1-6; TRBD1 matches 9 bases. The CDR3 runs 15 residues. The ends lost 1 base at V and 10 bases at J; junction bases unmatched: 8. Germline CDR1 GTSNPN, CDR2 SVGIG (reference sequence). For the CDR3, the DNA is TGTGCCTGGAGTGGTACAGGGGGCGCAGGGTCACCCCTCCACTTT. It translates to CAWSGTGGAGSPLHF.

Note on this clone: At one boundary the junction diverges from the germline segment, which might be a read error. The rearrangement links TRBV9 to TRBJ2-4, with 9 bases that match TRBD2. Germline V gene lookup returns CDR1 SGDLS and CDR2 YYNGEE. This CDR3 contains 15 residues. The CDR3 DNA reads TGTGCCAGCAGCGTAGGGCCAGCGGGAGGCCCAACTCCGCACTTC. Its protein is CASSVGPAGGPTPHF.

The chain links TRBV19 to TRBJ2-3, with D uncertain. Per germline, CDR1 LNHDA and CDR2 SQIVND (reference sequence). CDR3 size: 13 residues. Trimming took 4 bases from V and 1 from J, leaving 6 bases between them. CDR3: CASSTRRTDTQYF. As DNA, the CDR3 is TGTGCCAGTAGTACCCGCCGCACAGATACGCAGTATTTT.